These 10 T cell receptor beta chains came from one sample sequenced in a study of early T cells in non-severe SARS-CoV-2 infection. Each CDR3 protein gets one entry after TCRdb re-called the 5' RACE reads with MiXCR. In the table there are roughly 68,000 distinct CDR3 sequences, just under 5% of which are singletons. Sequenced input: whole blood. Receptors were obtained from an adult who was a healthcare worker with PCR-confirmed SARS-CoV-2 infection or an uninfected control (not recorded which).

In its sample, this clonotype was seen many times. The V call is TRBV27, the J call TRBJ2-3; D may be TRBD2 (6 bases). The CDR3 is 16 residues long. V lost 4 bases and J lost 0, with 14 bases in between. CDR1 and CDR2 (germline): MNHEY, SMNVEV (reference sequence). The CDR3 protein is CASSSGTPFSTDTQYF. The CDR3 DNA is TGTGCCAGCAGTTCCGGGACTCCCTTTAGCACAGATACGCAGTATTTT.

This clonotype has a handful of counts. The V gene is TRBV27, the J gene TRBJ1-1; D is ambiguous. From germline, CDR1 is MNHEY and CDR2 SMNVEV (reference sequence). The CDR3 runs 13 residues. Trimming shortened V by 3 bases and J by 4 bases, and 9 bases separated the two germline ends. CDR3 residues: CASSFKRFTEAFF. CDR3 DNA sequence: TGTGCCAGCAGTTTTAAGAGGTTCACTGAAGCTTTCTTT.

In its sample, this clonotype was seen many times. The rearrangement uses TRBV7-2 and TRBJ2-1, with D possibly being TRBD2 (6 bases). The CDR3 totals 18 residues. The V gene lost 0 bases and the J gene lost 0 bases, with 15 bases spanning the gap. Per the germline V gene, CDR1 is SGHTA and CDR2 is FQGNSA. In nucleotides, the CDR3 is TGTGCCAGCAGCTTAGCGAGGTGGCGGGGTAGCTCCTACAATGAGCAGTTCTTC. Protein sequence: CASSLARWRGSSYNEQFF.

This clonotype was recorded at least ten times. This sequence joins TRBV14 and TRBJ2-5; D not certain. The CDR3 spans 10 residues. Trimming shortened V by 3 bases and J by 7 bases, and 3 bases separated the two germline ends. Germline V gene data show CDR1 as SGHDN and CDR2 as FVKESK. The CDR3 DNA reads TGTGCCAGCAGCCAGACGACCCAGTACTTC. This translates into CASSQTTQYF.

This clonotype has a count of ten or more. The rearrangement links TRBV7-2 to TRBJ1-1; 10 bases line up with TRBD1. After removal of 1 base from V and 4 bases from J, the junction contained 9 bases not matched to a gene. The CDR3 covers 17 residues. In germline, CDR1 is SGHTA, CDR2 FQGNSA. CDR3 protein: CASSLGSGQGFGTEAFF. The CDR3 nucleotides read TGTGCCAGCAGCTTAGGGTCGGGACAGGGGTTTGGCACTGAAGCTTTCTTT.

This clonotype was detected many times. The chain carries TRBV10-3 and TRBJ1-5; D is possibly TRBD1 (5 bases). The CDR3 length is 13 residues. V was cut by 10 bases and J by 3 bases, with 13 bases left in between. The germline gives CDR1 ENHRY, CDR2 SYGVKD. The CDR3 spells CASVGAPNQPQHF. In DNA, the CDR3 is TGTGCCAGCGTAGGGGCACCCAATCAGCCCCAGCATTTT.

This clonotype has at least ten counts. The chain couples TRBV5-1 to TRBJ1-1; 11 bases are a match to TRBD1. V was pared by 2 bases and J by 4 bases, with 7 bases of the junction left unmatched. Germline V gives CDR1 SGHRS, CDR2 YFSETQ. The CDR3 is 16 residues long. The CDR3 spells CASSFWYGQGATEAFF. CDR3 nucleotides: TGCGCCAGCAGCTTCTGGTATGGACAGGGGGCCACTGAAGCTTTCTTT.

Details on this clonotype: The CDR3 ends on some other residue instead of the conserved phenylalanine or tryptophan, so this is likely a read error. No DNA is shown, since the ends of the CDR3 on it are uncertain; the CDR3 is the one TCRdb lists. The chain links TRBV28 to TRBJ1-3; the D call TRBD1 from the table was never checked on the DNA. The germline gives CDR1 MDHEN, CDR2 SYDVKM. The CDR3 extends over 12 residues, inclusive of both ends. CDR3 sequence reads: CASSKVRGAFYL.

Only a few counts were recorded for this clonotype. The chain employs TRBV5-1 and TRBJ2-3, with D perhaps matching TRBD2 (6 bases). This CDR3 has 13 residues. The ends were cut back, 2 bases at V and 8 bases at J, with 12 bases in the middle. Germline V CDR1 and CDR2: SGHRS, YFSETQ. As DNA, the CDR3 is TGCGCCAGCAGCTTACCTTTCGGGGGTACGCAGTATTTT. It yields the protein CASSLPFGGTQYF.

The chain carries TRBV20-1 and TRBJ2-5, with a possible D match to TRBD1 (5 bases). Trimming took off 6 bases at V and 0 bases at J, with 11 bases between the two ends. Germline CDR1 and CDR2: DFQATT and SNEGSKA (reference sequence). This CDR3 contains 13 residues. In DNA form, the CDR3 reads TGCAGTGCGCTGGGGCCGTACCAAGAGACCCAGTACTTC. Protein: CSALGPYQETQYF.